This is a list of T cell receptor beta chains from one sample in a study of blood T cell repertoires in COVID-19. Method: immunoSEQ multiplex PCR; TCRdb's copy keeps in-frame clones and lacks some. Among around 470,000 clones listed, about 92% were seen once. The sample taken for sequencing was PBMCs or T cells enriched from blood (not recorded which). All receptors derive from a man younger than 35 who had recovered from COVID-19. Each CDR3 is given with its conserved first and last residue. Clone size, where shown, is once, few, many, or a class for clones that have expanded.

J gene: TRBJ1-2; V gene: TRBV6-5; clone size: .; CDR3 protein: CASRAGTGNYGYTF
J gene: TRBJ2-3; V gene: TRBV5-5; clone size: .; CDR3 protein: CASSLVDRLTDTQYF
J gene: TRBJ2-7; V gene: TRBV6-1; clone size: .; CDR3 protein: CASSEQGTSGSYEQYF
J gene: TRBJ2-7; V gene: TRBV3-1/TRBV3-2; clone size: .; CDR3 protein: CASSQGTSGASYEQYF
J gene: TRBJ1-6; V gene: TRBV28; clone size: .; CDR3 protein: CASRGQGSSYNSPLHF
J gene: TRBJ1-5; V gene: TRBV6-5; clone size: .; CDR3 protein: CASIKETFQPQHF
J gene: TRBJ1-5; V gene: TRBV7-8; clone size: .; CDR3 protein: CASSFGGGRQPQHF
J gene: TRBJ2-2; V gene: TRBV28; clone size: .; CDR3 protein: CASSAQGSGELFF
J gene: TRBJ2-5; V gene: TRBV28; clone size: .; CDR3 protein: CASSPRRLAGGETQYF
J gene: TRBJ1-3; V gene: TRBV3-1/TRBV3-2; clone size: .; CDR3 protein: CASSNRKTGTGNTIYF
J gene: TRBJ1-2; V gene: TRBV5-4; clone size: .; CDR3 protein: CASSFVGSYGYTF
J gene: TRBJ1-1; V gene: TRBV10-3; clone size: once; CDR3 protein: CAISVQGSNTEAFF
J gene: TRBJ1-3; V gene: TRBV7-8; clone size: .; CDR3 protein: CASSLGTASGNTIYF
J gene: TRBJ2-2; V gene: TRBV5-1; clone size: .; CDR3 protein: CASSIRDKVTGELFF
J gene: TRBJ2-5; V gene: TRBV27; clone size: .; CDR3 protein: CASKNRGLGTQYF
J gene: TRBJ1-1; V gene: TRBV25-1; clone size: .; CDR3 protein: CASSPPPGQGGTEAFF
J gene: TRBJ1-5; V gene: TRBV5-1; clone size: .; CDR3 protein: CASSLDPANQPQHF
J gene: TRBJ2-6; V gene: TRBV6-5; clone size: .; CDR3 protein: CASTEGSSGANVLTF
J gene: TRBJ1-6; V gene: TRBV30; clone size: .; CDR3 protein: CAWGTGPLHF
J gene: TRBJ1-1; V gene: TRBV27; clone size: once; CDR3 protein: CASKGTVNTEAFF
J gene: TRBJ1-3; V gene: TRBV5-8; clone size: .; CDR3 protein: CASSFGFTSGNTIYF
J gene: TRBJ1-5; V gene: TRBV7-2; clone size: .; CDR3 protein: CASSSVQGNQPQHF
J gene: TRBJ2-6; V gene: TRBV24-1; clone size: .; CDR3 protein: CATSELAKGANVLTF
J gene: TRBJ1-2; V gene: TRBV20-1; clone size: .; CDR3 protein: CSAPTDYGYTF
J gene: TRBJ1-5; V gene: TRBV20-1; clone size: .; CDR3 protein: CSASYGTVESQPQHF
J gene: TRBJ2-7; V gene: TRBV11-1; clone size: .; CDR3 protein: CASSFGTGGAGQYF
J gene: TRBJ1-2; V gene: TRBV27; clone size: .; CDR3 protein: CASSLSPDSLGYTF